This T cell receptor (beta chain) was found in a study of T cell responses to AZD1222 COVID-19 vaccine. Study-wide findings and caveats: Repertoires were obtained only post-peak T cell response. The donor cohort was predominantly white British with a female majority, and clonal diversity may have been underestimated. The breadth and depth of Spike-specific TCRs increased once two AZD1222 doses had been given.

Here immunoSEQ multiplex PCR was the method, and the copy in TCRdb shows in-frame clones only, minus some. The table lists 130,000 to 150,000 clones, roughly 92% of them singletons, with around 1.5% in the top ten. Germline V gene lookup returns CDR1 ENHRY and CDR2 SYGVKD. Trimming at V came to 6 bases and at J to 0 bases, leaving 2 bases not matched to a gene. This CDR3 comprises 14 residues. As for this clone: The antigen remains unidentified.

The receptor was isolated from an adult in good health. The starting material was peripheral blood, obtained on day 0 of AZD1222 vaccination. The rearrangement uses TRBV10-3 and TRBJ1-2, with 9 positions matching TRBD1. CDR3 loop: CAISGQGTNYGYTF. CDR3 DNA: TGTGCCATCAGCGGACAGGGGACTAACTATGGCTACACCTTC.